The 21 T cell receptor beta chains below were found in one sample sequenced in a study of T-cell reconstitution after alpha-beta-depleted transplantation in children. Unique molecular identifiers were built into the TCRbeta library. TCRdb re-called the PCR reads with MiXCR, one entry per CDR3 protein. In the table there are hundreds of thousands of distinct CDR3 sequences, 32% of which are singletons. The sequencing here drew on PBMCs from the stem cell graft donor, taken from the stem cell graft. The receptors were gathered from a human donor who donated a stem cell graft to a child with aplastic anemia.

CDR3 in DNA: TGTGCCAGCACGGGGGCTGGGAATGAGCAGTTCTTC. Its translation: CASTGAGNEQFF. This chain uses TRBV12-3 or TRBV12-4 with TRBJ2-1, with D possibly called TRBD1 or TRBD2 (6 bases each). The CDR3 has 12 amino acids. Trimming shortened V by 7 bases and J by 7 bases, and 11 bases separated the two germline ends.

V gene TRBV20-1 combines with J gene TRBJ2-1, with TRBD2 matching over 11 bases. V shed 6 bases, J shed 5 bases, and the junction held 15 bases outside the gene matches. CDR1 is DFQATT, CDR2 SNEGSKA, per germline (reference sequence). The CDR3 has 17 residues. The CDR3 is CSAFSGRARIPNNEQFF. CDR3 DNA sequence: TGCAGTGCGTTTAGCGGGAGGGCCCGTATCCCCAACAATGAGCAGTTCTTC.

CDR3 sequence: CASSQSDSSYEQYF. The DNA of the CDR3 is TGTGCCAGCAGCCAATCCGACAGCTCCTACGAGCAGTACTTC. This chain links TRBV4-2 with TRBJ2-7, with TRBD1 as a possible D gene (5 bases). The CDR3 length is 14 residues. V was cut by 2 bases and J by 0 bases, with 8 bases left in between. From germline, CDR1 is LGHNA and CDR2 YNFKEQ.

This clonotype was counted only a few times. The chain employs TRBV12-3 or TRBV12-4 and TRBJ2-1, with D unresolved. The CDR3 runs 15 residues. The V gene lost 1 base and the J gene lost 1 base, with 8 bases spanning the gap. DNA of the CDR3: TGTGCCAGCAGTTTAGGCAGGAATTCCTACAATGAGCAGTTCTTC. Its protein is CASSLGRNSYNEQFF.

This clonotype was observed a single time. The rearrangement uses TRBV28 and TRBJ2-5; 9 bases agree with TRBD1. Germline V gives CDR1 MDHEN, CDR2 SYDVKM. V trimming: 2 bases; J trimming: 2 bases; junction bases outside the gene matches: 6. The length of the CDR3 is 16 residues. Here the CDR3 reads CASSLRGQGRQETQYF. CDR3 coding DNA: TGTGCCAGCAGTTTACGGGGACAGGGTAGACAAGAGACCCAGTACTTC.

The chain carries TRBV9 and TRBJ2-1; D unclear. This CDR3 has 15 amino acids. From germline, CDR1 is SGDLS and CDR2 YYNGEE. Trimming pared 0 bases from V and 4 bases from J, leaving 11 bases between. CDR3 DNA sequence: TGTGCCAGCAGCGTAGAAAGGTATCCGTACAATGAGCAGTTCTTC. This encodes CASSVERYPYNEQFF.

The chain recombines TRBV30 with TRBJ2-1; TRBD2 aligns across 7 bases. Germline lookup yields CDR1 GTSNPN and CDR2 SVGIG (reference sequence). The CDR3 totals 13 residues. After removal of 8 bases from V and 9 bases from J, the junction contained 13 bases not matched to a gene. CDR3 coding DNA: TGTGCCCGGGGGGAGGGAGGGCCCCGTGAGCAGTTCTTC. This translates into CARGEGGPREQFF.

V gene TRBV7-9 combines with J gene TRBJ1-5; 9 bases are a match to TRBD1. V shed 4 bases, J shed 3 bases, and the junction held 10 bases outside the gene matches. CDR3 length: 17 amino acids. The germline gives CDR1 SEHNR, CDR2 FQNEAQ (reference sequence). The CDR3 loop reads CASSSLTGGLINQPQHF. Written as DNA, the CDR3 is TGTGCCAGCAGCTCTTTGACAGGGGGTCTGATCAATCAGCCCCAGCATTTT.

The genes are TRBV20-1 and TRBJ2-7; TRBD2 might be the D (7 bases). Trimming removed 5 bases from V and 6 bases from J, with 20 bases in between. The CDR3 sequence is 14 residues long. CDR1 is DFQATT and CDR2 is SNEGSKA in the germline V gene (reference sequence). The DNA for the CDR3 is TGCAGTGCTCCCCGCGGGGGCAGGGCTGGCGAGCAGTACTTC. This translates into CSAPRGGRAGEQYF.

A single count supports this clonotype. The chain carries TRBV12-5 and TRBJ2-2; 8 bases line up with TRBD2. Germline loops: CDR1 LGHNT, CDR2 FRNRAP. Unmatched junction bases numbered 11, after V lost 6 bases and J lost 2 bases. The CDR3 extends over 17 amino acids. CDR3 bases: TGTGCTAGTGGCCTGGGACTAGAGGTTCCAAACACCGGGGAGCTGTTTTTT. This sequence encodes CASGLGLEVPNTGELFF.

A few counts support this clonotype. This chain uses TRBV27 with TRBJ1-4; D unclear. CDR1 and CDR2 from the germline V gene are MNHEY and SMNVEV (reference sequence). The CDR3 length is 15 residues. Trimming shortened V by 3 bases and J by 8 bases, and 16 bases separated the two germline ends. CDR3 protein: CASSFQDGVGEKLFF. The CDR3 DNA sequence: TGTGCCAGCAGTTTTCAGGACGGTGTGGGAGAAAAACTGTTTTTT.

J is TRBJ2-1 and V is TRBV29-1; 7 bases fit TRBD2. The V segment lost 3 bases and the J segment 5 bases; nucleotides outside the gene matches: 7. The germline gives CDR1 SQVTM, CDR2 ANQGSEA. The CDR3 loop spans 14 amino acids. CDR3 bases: TGCAGCGTTGATCCTAGCGGTATCAACAATGAGCAGTTCTTC. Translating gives CSVDPSGINNEQFF.

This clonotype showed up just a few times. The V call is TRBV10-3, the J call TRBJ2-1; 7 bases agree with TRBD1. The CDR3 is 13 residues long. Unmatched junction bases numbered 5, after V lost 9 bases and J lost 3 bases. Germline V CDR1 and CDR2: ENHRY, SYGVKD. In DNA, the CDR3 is TGTGCCATGGCCGGGACAGACTACAATGAGCAGTTCTTC. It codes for CAMAGTDYNEQFF.

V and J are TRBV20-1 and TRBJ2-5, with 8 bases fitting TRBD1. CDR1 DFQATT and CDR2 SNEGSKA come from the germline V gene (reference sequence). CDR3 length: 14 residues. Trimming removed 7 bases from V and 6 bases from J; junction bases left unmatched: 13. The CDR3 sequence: CSGGQGQRGKTQYF. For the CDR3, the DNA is TGCAGTGGAGGACAGGGTCAGCGTGGAAAGACCCAGTACTTC.

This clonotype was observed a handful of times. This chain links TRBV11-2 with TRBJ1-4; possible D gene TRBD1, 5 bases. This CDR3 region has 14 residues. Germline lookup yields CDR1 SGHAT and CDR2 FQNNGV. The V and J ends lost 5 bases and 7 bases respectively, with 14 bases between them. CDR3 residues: CASSLVGTGEKLFF. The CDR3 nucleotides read TGTGCCAGCAGCCTTGTTGGGACGGGTGAAAAACTGTTTTTT. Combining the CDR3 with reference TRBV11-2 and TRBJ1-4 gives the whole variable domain EAGVAQSPRYKIIEKRQSVAFWCNPISGHATLYWYQQILGQGPKLLIQFQNNGVVDDSQLPKDRFSAERLKGVDSTLKIQPAKLEDSAVYLCASSLVGTGEKLFFGSGTQLSVL.

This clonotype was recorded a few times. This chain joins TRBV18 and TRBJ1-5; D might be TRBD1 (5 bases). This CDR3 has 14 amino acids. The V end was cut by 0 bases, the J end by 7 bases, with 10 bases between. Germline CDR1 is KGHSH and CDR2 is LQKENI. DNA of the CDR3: TGTGCCAGCTCACCACCGGGGGTGATCCAGCCCCAGCATTTT. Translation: CASSPPGVIQPQHF.

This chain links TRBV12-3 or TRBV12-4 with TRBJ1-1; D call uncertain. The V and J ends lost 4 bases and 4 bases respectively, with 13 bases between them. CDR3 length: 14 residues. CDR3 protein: CASSSSFLSTEAFF. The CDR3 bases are TGTGCCAGCAGTTCCTCCTTCTTGAGCACTGAAGCTTTCTTT.

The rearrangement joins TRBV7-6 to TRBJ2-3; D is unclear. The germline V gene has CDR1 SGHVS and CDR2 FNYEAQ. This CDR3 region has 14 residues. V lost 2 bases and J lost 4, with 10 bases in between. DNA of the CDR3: TGTGCCAGCAGCTTATCAGGTTTTTCAGATACGCAGTATTTT. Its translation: CASSLSGFSDTQYF.

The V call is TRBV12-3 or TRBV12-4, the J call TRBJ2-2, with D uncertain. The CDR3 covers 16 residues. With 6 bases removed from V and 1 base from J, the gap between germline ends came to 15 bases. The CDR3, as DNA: TGTGCCAGCAGCGACACGGTAATTCTGAACACCGGGGAGCTGTTTTTT. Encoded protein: CASSDTVILNTGELFF.

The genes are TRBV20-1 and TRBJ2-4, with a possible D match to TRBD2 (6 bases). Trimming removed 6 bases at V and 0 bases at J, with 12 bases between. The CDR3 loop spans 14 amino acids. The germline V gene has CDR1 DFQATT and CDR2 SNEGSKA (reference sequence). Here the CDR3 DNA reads TGCAGTGCCGGGAGCCCTTTAGCCAAAAACATTCAGTACTTC. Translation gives CSAGSPLAKNIQYF.

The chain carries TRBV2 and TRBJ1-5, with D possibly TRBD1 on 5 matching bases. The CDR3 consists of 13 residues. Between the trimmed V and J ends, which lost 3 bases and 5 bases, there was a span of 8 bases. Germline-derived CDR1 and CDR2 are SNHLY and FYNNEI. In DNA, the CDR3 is TGTGCCAGCAGTGACAGGGAGGATCAGCCCCAGCATTTT. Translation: CASSDREDQPQHF.